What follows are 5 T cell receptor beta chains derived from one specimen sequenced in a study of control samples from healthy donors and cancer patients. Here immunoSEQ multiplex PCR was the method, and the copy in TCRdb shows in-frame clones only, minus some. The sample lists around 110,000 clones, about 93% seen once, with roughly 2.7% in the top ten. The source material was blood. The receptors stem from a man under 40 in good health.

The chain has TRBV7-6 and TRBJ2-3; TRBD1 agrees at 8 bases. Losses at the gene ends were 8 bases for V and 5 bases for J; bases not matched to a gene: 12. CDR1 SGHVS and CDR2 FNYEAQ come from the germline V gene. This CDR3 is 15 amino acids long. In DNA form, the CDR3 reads TGTGCCAGCGCTACCGTCTCAGGGGGCTTAGATACGCAGTATTTT. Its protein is CASATVSGGLDTQYF.

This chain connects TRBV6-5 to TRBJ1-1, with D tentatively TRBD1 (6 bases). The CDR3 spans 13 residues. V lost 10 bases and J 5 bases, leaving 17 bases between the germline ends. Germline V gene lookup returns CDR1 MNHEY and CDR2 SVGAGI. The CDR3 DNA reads TGTGCCACCCTACGAGGGGGGGTGACTGAAGCTTTCTTT. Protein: CATLRGGVTEAFF.

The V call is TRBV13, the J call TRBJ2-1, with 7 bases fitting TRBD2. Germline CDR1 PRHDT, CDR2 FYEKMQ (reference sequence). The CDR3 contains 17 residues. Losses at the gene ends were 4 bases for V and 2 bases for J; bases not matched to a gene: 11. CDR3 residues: CASSSRSPGTTYNEQFF. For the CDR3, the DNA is TGTGCCAGCAGCTCCCGGTCCCCCGGGACTACCTACAATGAGCAGTTCTTC.

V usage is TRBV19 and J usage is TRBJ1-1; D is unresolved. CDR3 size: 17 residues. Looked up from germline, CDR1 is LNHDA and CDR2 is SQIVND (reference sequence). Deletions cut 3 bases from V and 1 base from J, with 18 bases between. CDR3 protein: CASSIRGEGRKNTEAFF. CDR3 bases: TGTGCCAGTAGTATCCGTGGTGAGGGCAGGAAGAACACTGAAGCTTTCTTT.

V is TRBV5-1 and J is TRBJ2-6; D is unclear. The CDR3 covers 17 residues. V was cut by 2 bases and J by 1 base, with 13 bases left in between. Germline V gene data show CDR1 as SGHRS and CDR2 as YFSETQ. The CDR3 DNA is TGCGCCAGCAGCTTTATCTCGGCGGTGTCTGGGGCCAACGTCCTGACTTTC. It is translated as CASSFISAVSGANVLTF.